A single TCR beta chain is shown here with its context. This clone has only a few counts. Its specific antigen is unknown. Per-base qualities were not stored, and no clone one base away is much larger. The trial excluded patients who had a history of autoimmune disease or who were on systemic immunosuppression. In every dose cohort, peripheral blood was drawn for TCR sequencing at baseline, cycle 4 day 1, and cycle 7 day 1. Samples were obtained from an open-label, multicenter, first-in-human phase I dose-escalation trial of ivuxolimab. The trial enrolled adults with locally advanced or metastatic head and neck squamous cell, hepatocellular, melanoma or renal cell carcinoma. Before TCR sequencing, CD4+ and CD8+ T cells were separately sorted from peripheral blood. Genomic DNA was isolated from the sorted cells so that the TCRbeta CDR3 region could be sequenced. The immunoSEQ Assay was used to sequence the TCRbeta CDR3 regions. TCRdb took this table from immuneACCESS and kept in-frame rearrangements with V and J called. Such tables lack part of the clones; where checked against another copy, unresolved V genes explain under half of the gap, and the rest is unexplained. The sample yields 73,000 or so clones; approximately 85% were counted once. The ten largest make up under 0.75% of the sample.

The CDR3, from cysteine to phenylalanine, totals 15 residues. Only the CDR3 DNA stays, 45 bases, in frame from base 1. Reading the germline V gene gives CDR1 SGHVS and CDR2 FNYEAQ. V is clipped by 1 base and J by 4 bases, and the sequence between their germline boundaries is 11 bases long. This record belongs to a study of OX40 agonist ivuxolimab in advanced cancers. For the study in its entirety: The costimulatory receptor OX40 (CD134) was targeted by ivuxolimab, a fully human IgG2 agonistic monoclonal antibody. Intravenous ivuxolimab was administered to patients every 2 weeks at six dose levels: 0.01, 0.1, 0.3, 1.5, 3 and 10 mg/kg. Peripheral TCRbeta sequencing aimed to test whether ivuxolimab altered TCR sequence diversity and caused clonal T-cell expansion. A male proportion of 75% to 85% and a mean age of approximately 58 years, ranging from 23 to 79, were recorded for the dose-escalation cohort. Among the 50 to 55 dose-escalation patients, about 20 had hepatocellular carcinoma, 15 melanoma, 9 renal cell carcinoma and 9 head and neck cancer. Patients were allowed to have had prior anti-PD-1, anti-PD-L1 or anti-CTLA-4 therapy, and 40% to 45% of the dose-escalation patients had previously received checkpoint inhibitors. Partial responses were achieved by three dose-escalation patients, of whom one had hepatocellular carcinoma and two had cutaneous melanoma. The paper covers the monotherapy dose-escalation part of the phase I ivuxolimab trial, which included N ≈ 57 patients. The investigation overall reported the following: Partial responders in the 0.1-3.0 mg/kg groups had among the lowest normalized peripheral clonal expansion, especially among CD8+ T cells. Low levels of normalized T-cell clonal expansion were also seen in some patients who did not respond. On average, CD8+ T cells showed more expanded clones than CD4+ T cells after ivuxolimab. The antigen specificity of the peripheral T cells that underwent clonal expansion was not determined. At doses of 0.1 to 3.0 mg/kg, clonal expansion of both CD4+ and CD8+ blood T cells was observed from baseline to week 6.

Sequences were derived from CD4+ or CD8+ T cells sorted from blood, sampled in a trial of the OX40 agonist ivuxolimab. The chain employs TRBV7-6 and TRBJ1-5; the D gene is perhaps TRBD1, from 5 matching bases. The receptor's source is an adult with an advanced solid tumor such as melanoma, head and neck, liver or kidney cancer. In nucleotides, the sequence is TGTGCCAGCAGCTTAGATGTGGGGCTAAATCAGCCCCAGCATTTT. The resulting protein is CASSLDVGLNQPQHF.